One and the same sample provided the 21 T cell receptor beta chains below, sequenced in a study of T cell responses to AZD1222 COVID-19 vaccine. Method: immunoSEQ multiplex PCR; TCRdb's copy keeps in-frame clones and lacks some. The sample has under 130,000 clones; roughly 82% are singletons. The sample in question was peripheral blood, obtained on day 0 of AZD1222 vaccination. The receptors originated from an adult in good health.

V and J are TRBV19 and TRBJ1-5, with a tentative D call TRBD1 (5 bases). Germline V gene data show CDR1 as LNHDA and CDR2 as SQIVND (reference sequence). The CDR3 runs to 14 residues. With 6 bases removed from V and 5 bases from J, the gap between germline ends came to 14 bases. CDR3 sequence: CASRYWGDDQPQHF. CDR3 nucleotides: TGTGCCAGTAGGTACTGGGGGGATGATCAGCCCCAGCATTTT.

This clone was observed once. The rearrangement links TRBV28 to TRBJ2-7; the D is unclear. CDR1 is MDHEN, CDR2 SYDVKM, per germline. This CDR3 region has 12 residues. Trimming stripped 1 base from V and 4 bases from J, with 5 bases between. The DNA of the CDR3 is TGTGCCAGCAGTTTATCGGGTTACGAGCAGTACTTC. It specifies CASSLSGYEQYF.

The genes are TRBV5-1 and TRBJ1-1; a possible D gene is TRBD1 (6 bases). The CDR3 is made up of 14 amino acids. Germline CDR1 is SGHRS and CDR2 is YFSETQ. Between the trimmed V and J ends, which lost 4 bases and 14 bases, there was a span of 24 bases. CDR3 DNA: TGCGCCAGCAGCGTCACCCGGGACAACCCGAATAACTTCTTT. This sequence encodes CASSVTRDNPNNFF. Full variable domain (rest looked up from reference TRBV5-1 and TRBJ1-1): KAGVTQTPRYLIKTRGQQVTLSCSPISGHRSVSWYQQTPGQGLQFLFEYFSETQRNKGNFPGRFSGRQFSNSRSEMNVSTLELGDSALYLCASSVTRDNPNNFFGQGTRLTVV.

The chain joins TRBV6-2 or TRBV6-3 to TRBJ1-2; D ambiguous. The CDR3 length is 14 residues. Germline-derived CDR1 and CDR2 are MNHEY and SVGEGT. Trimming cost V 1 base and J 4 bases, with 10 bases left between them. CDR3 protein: CASSYFGSIYGYTF. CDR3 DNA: TGTGCCAGCAGTTACTTCGGCAGTATCTATGGCTACACCTTC.

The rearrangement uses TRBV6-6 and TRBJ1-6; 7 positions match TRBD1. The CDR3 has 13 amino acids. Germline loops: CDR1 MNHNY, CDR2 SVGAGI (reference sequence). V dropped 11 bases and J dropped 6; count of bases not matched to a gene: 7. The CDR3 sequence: CAGRQGSNSPLHF. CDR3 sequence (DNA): TGTGCCGGACGACAGGGTTCTAATTCACCCCTCCACTTT.

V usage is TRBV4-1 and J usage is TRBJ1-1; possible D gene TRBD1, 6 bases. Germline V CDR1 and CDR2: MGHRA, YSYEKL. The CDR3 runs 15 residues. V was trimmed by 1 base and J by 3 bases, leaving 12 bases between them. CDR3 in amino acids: CASSQGTGWDTEAFF. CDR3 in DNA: TGCGCCAGCAGCCAAGGTACAGGGTGGGACACTGAAGCTTTCTTT.

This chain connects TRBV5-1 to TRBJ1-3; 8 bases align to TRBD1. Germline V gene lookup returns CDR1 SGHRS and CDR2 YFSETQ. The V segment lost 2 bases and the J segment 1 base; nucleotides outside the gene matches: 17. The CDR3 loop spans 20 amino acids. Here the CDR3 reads CASSLLAGTGGFGSGNTIYF. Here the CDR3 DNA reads TGCGCCAGCAGCTTACTAGCCGGGACAGGCGGCTTCGGGTCTGGAAACACCATATATTTT. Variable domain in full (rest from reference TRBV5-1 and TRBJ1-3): KAGVTQTPRYLIKTRGQQVTLSCSPISGHRSVSWYQQTPGQGLQFLFEYFSETQRNKGNFPGRFSGRQFSNSRSEMNVSTLELGDSALYLCASSLLAGTGGFGSGNTIYFGEGSWLTVV.

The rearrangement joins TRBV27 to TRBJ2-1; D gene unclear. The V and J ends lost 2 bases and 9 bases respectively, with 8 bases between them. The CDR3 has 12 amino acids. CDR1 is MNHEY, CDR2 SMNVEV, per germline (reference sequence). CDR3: CASSLIFGEQFF. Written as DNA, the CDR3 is TGTGCCAGCAGTTTAATTTTCGGTGAGCAGTTCTTC.

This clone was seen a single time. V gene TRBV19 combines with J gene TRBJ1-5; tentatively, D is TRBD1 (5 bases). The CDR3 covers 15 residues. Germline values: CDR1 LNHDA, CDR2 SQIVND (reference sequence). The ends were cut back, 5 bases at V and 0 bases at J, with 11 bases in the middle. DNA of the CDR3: TGTGCCAGTAGTCAGACGAGGGGTAGCAATCAGCCCCAGCATTTT. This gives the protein CASSQTRGSNQPQHF.

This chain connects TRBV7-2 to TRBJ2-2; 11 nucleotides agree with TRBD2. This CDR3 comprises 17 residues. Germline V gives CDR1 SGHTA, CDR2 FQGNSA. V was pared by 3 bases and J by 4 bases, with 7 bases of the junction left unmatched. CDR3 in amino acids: CASSFGVSGGATGELFF. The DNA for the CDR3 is TGTGCCAGCAGCTTCGGGGTTAGCGGGGGGGCCACCGGGGAGCTGTTTTTT.

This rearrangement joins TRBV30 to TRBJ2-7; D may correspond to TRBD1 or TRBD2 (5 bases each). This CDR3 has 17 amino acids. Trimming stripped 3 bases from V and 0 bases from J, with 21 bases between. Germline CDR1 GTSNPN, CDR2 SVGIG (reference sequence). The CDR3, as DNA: TGTGCCTGGAGCGGAGAGAGGGGCAGAGATTACTCCTACGAGCAGTACTTC. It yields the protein CAWSGERGRDYSYEQYF.

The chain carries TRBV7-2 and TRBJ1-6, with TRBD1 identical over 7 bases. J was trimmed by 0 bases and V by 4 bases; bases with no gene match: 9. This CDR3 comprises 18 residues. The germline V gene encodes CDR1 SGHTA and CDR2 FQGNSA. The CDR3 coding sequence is TGTGCCAGCAGCTCAACAGGGGTGGGGAGCTCCTATAATTCACCCCTCCACTTT. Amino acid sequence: CASSSTGVGSSYNSPLHF.

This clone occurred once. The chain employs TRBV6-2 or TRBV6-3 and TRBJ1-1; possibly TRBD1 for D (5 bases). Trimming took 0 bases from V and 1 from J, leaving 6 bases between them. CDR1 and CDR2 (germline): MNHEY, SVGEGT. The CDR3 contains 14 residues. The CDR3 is CASSYSRGNTEAFF. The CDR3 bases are TGTGCCAGCAGTTACTCGAGGGGGAACACTGAAGCTTTCTTT.

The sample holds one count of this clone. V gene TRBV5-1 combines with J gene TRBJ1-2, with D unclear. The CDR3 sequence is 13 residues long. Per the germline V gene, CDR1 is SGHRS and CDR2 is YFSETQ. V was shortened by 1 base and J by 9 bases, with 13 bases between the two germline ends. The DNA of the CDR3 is TGCGCCAGCAGCTTGCCAGGCCCTACCAGCTACACCTTC. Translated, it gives CASSLPGPTSYTF.

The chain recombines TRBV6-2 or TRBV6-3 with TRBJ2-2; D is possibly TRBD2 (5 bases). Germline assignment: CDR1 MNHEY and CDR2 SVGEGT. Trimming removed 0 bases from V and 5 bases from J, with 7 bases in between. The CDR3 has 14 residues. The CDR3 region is CASSYSRGTGELFF. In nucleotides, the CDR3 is TGTGCCAGCAGTTACTCGAGAGGGACCGGGGAGCTGTTTTTT.

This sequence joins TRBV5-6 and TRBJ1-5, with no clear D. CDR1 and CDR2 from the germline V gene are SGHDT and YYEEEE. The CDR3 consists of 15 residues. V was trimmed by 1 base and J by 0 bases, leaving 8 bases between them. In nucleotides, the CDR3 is TGTGCCAGCAGCTTGTGGACCGGTAGCAATCAGCCCCAGCATTTT. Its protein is CASSLWTGSNQPQHF. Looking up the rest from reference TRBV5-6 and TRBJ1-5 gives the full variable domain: DAGVTQSPTHLIKTRGQQVTLRCSPKSGHDTVSWYQQALGQGPQFIFQYYEEEERQRGNFPDRFSGHQFPNYSSELNVNALLLGDSALYLCASSLWTGSNQPQHFGDGTRLSIL.

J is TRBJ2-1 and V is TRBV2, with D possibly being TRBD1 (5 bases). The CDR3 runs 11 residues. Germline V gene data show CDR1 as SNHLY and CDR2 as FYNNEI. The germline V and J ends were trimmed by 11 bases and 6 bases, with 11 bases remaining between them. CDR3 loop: CAERQGNEQFF. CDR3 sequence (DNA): TGTGCCGAAAGGCAGGGCAATGAGCAGTTCTTC.

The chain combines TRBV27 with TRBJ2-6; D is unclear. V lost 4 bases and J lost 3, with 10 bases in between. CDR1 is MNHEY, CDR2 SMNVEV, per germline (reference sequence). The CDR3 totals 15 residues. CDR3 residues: CASSSRSDGANVLTF. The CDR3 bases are TGTGCCAGCAGTTCGCGTAGTGATGGGGCCAACGTCCTGACTTTC.

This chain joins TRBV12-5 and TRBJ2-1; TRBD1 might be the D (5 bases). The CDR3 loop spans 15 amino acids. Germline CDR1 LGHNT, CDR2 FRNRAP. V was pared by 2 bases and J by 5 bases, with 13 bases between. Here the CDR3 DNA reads TGTGCTAGTGGTTTGAGAGACAGATCTGACAATGAGCAGTTCTTC. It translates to CASGLRDRSDNEQFF.

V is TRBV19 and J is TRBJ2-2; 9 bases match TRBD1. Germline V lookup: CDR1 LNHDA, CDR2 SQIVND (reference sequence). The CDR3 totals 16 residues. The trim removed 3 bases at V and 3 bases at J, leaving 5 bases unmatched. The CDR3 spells CASSMRTGADTGELFF. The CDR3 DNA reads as TGTGCCAGTAGTATGAGGACAGGGGCGGACACCGGGGAGCTGTTTTTT.

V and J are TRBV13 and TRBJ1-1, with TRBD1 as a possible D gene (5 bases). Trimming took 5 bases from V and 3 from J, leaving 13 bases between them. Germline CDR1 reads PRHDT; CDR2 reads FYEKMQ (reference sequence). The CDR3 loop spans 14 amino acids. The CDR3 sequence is CASSPGRVYTEAFF. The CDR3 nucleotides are TGTGCCAGCAGCCCAGGGCGGGTTTACACTGAAGCTTTCTTT. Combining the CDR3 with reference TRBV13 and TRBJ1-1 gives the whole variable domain AAGVIQSPRHLIKEKRETATLKCYPIPRHDTVYWYQQGPGQDPQFLISFYEKMQSDKGSIPDRFSAQQFSDYHSELNMSSLELGDSALYFCASSPGRVYTEAFFGQGTRLTVV.